Listed below are T cell receptor beta chains from one sample, sequenced in a study of cytomegalovirus exposure and HLA in healthy donors. Generated by immunoSEQ multiplex PCR, the TCRdb table keeps only in-frame clones and is missing some. The top ten hold about 4% of the sample, which has some 100,000 clones, 75% to 85% seen once. The material sequenced was PBMCs. The receptors shown here come from a woman aged 45-59 years in good health and CMV-seropositive. Each CDR3 is given with its conserved first and last residue. D genes are given only for firm matches. Expanded clones get a size class; other rows say once, few or many, or leave the size out.

- - TRBJ2-1 TRBV18 TGTGCCAGCTCACCGAACCTTAGCGAGAATGAGCAGTTCTTC CASSPNLSENEQFF
few TRBD2 TRBJ2-7 TRBV5-1 TGCGCCAGCAGCTTGGAGGGAGGGACCTACGAGCAGTACTTC CASSLEGGTYEQYF
few TRBD1 TRBJ1-1 TRBV27 TGTGCCACCGGACAGGGAGTGTCGAACACTGAAGCTTTCTTT CATGQGVSNTEAFF
- - TRBJ1-1 TRBV6-6 TGTGCCAGCAGTTCTTGGATGACACGGAACACTGAAGCTTTCTTT CASSSWMTRNTEAFF
- - TRBJ1-2 TRBV5-5 - CASSLTQVAGGTF
- TRBD1 TRBJ1-2 TRBV7-9 TGCGCCAGCACCCCCGGAAAAGGGGGCAGCGGGAGGGAGGGCTACACCTTC CASTPGKGGSGREGYTF
- - TRBJ1-1 TRBV11-2 TGTGCCAGCAGCTTAGTTGGACACCGTACCACTGAAGCTTTCTTT CASSLVGHRTTEAFF
- TRBD2 TRBJ2-5 TRBV5-1 TGCGCCAGCACCGACCCGGGACTAGCGGGAGTGGAGACCCAGTACTTC CASTDPGLAGVETQYF
- - TRBJ2-7 TRBV2 TGTGCCAGCATGACAGGTTTCTACGAGCAGTACTTC CASMTGFYEQYF
- TRBD1 TRBJ1-2 TRBV5-5 TGTGCCAGCAGCTTGGACAGGGGGCGGGAGGGCTACACCTTC CASSLDRGREGYTF
once - TRBJ2-1 TRBV30 TGTGCCTGGAGTGGCAGGGTCTCCTACAATGAGCAGTTCTTC CAWSGRVSYNEQFF
once - TRBJ2-7 TRBV15 TGTGCCACCAGCAAAGGTGGAGGGGCTTCCTACGAGCAGTACTTC CATSKGGGASYEQYF
- TRBD2 TRBJ2-7 TRBV27 TGTGCCAGCAGTTCCTCGACTAGCTCCAGCTCCTACGAGCAGTACTTC CASSSSTSSSSYEQYF
- - TRBJ1-6 TRBV6-1 TGTGCCAGCAGTGAGGGGCCGGGTAACTCCTATAATTCACCCCTCCACTTT CASSEGPGNSYNSPLHF
- - TRBJ1-1 TRBV5-8 TGTGCCAGCAGCTTAGGACTGATAATGAACACTGAAGCTTTCTTT CASSLGLIMNTEAFF
once - TRBJ2-1 TRBV2 TGTGCCAGCAGTGAAGGCCGAAACCCTAACAATGAGCAGTTCTTC CASSEGRNPNNEQFF
- TRBD1 TRBJ1-6 TRBV7-2 TGTGCCAGCAGCCCCGGACAGGGGAATTCACCCCTCCACTTT CASSPGQGNSPLHF
few - TRBJ1-1 TRBV6-1 TGTGCCAGCACTGATCGACGGCAGGCGGAAGCTTTCTTT CASTDRRQAEAFF
- - TRBJ1-2 TRBV6-5 TGTGCCAGCAGTTACTCGGCTAGGAATGGCTACACCTTC CASSYSARNGYTF
- - TRBJ1-5 TRBV2 TGTGCCAGCAGCCTCACACCCTCACAGCCCCAGCATTTT CASSLTPSQPQHF
- - TRBJ1-1 TRBV7-9 TGTGCCAGCAGCTTAGAGGGCAGGAGCGGCACTGAAGCTTTCTTT CASSLEGRSGTEAFF
- - TRBJ1-2 TRBV7-9 TGTTCCAGCAGCTTTATATTAGAGAGTGAGTGTAACTATGGCTACACCTTC CSSSFILESECNYGYTF
- TRBD2 TRBJ2-7 TRBV7-9 TGTTCCAGCAGCCCACCCCCGGGTTCGCGGGAGAAGACCTACGAGCAGTACTTC CSSSPPPGSREKTYEQYF
few TRBD2 TRBJ2-7 TRBV19 TGTGCCAGTAGCCCTTCACTAGCGCTATCCTACGAGCAGTACTTC CASSPSLALSYEQYF
- TRBD2 TRBJ2-1 TRBV6-6 TGTGCCAGCTCGCCGGCGGGGGGGCAGTCCTACAATGAGCAGTTCTTC CASSPAGGQSYNEQFF
- TRBD1 TRBJ1-1 TRBV9 TGTGCCAGCAGCGTAGGGGCGTGGCAGGGGGCTGACACTGAAGCTTTCTTT CASSVGAWQGADTEAFF
- - TRBJ1-5 TRBV2 TGTGCCAGCAAGAGAGGCAGCAATCAGCCCCAGCATTTT CASKRGSNQPQHF
few TRBD2 TRBJ2-3 TRBV12-5 TGTGCTAGTGGCCCCGGACTAGCGGGAGGGTTGGGGACAGATACGCAGTATTTT CASGPGLAGGLGTDTQYF
once - TRBJ1-1 TRBV7-6 TGTGCCAGCAGCCCGGGTATGAGGAACACTGAAGCTTTCTTT CASSPGMRNTEAFF
- - TRBJ2-7 TRBV9 TGTGCCAGCAGCCCGGGTGGGGGGGCCTCCTACGAGCAGTACTTC CASSPGGGASYEQYF
- - TRBJ2-6 TRBV7-9 TGTGCCAGCAGCTTAGGGGTTGGTGGGAGTGGGGCCAACGTCCTGACTTTC CASSLGVGGSGANVLTF
- - TRBJ2-2 TRBV9 TGTGCCAGCAGCGTAGACAGGGCGGCCACCGGGGAGCTGTTTTTT CASSVDRAATGELFF
- TRBD2 TRBJ2-3 TRBV9 TGTGCCAGCAGCGTAGGACAGACTAGCGGGAGGGATACGCAGTATTTT CASSVGQTSGRDTQYF
- TRBD2 TRBJ2-1 TRBV9 TGTGCCAGCAGCGTAGATTGGCGGGAGTACTATGAGCAGTTCTTC CASSVDWREYYEQFF
- - TRBJ1-2 TRBV6-6 TGTGCCAGCAGTTACTACAGTAACTATGGCTACACCTTC CASSYYSNYGYTF
- - TRBJ1-1 TRBV5-6 TGTGCCAGCAGCTTGGGCAGCGTGGGCACTGAAGCTTTCTTT CASSLGSVGTEAFF
- TRBD2 TRBJ2-2 TRBV6-5 TGTGCCAGCACCCGGGGGGTCGGGGAGCTGTTTTTT CASTRGVGELFF
- TRBD2 TRBJ2-3 TRBV10-3 TGTGCCATCTCCCCCCGAGAGCGGGGGGTCGGGGCAGATACGCAGTATTTT CAISPRERGVGADTQYF
- TRBD1 TRBJ2-5 TRBV14 TGTGCCAGCAGCCAAGTAGCATGGGACAGGACGATCCAAGAGACCCAGTACTTC CASSQVAWDRTIQETQYF
- TRBD1 TRBJ2-3 TRBV7-9 TGTGCCAGCAGCTTAGCGACAGGGGGCTTAAGCACAGATACGCAGTATTTT CASSLATGGLSTDTQYF
- - TRBJ1-2 TRBV13 TGTGCCAGCAGCTTGGGGCAGAACCATGGCTACACCTTC CASSLGQNHGYTF
once - TRBJ1-1 TRBV7-9 TGTGCCAGCAGCTTAGCCGGGACTGAAGCTTTCTTT CASSLAGTEAFF
- TRBD2 TRBJ2-3 TRBV9 TGTGCCAGCAGCCCTCGACTAGCGGGGGATACGCAGTATTTT CASSPRLAGDTQYF
few - TRBJ2-1 TRBV9 TGTGCCAGCAGCGTAGACCCCCGCAGCAATGAGCAGTTCTTC CASSVDPRSNEQFF
- - TRBJ1-2 TRBV4-1 TGCGCCAGCAGCCAAGACGTCGATCGGTATGGCTACACCTTC CASSQDVDRYGYTF
- TRBD1 TRBJ2-3 TRBV6-5 TGTGCCAGCAGTTACACCACAGGGGCTACAGATACGCAGTATTTT CASSYTTGATDTQYF
- TRBD2 TRBJ2-5 TRBV5-1 TGCGCCAGCAGCCCTCAGACTAGCCGAGAGACCCAGTACTTC CASSPQTSRETQYF
- TRBD1 TRBJ1-2 TRBV30 TGTGCCTGGGCGACAGGGAACTATGGCTACACCTTC CAWATGNYGYTF
- - TRBJ1-1 TRBV12-5 TGTGCTAGTGGTTTGGCCGGACAGACTGAAGCTTTCTTT CASGLAGQTEAFF
- - TRBJ2-7 TRBV5-6 TGTGCCAGCAGCTGGGAGTCCTACGAGCAGTACTTC CASSWESYEQYF